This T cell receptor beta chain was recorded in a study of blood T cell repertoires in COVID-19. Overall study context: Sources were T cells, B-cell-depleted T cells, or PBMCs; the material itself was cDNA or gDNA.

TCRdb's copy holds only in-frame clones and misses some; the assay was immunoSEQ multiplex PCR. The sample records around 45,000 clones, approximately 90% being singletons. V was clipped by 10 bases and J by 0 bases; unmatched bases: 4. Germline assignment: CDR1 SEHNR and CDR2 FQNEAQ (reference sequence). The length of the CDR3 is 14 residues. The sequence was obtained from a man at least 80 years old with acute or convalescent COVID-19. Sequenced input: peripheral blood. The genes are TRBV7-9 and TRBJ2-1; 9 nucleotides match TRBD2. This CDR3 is CATAGGGSYNEQFF. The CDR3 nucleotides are TGTGCCACCGCGGGGGGGGGCTCCTACAATGAGCAGTTCTTC.